This entry describes one T cell receptor (beta chain). Its antigen target is currently unknown. No per-base quality is available; no much larger clone lies one base away. The sample is drawn from a study of long-term antiretroviral therapy in people with HIV (dated by TCRdb to between 2020 and 2023). At the level of the whole study: The earliest samples were collected roughly a decade before the 2015 WHO recommendation for immediate ART, at a time when ART was usually postponed until CD4 counts fell. A retrospective serial study tested whether ART initiation and durable HIV suppression were associated with changes in peripheral blood TRB repertoire composition and diversity. From some 30 adults with confirmed HIV infection, the cohort provided under 200 cryopreserved PBMC samples, gathered serially across a mean of around six years (range 1-12). About 40% of the 30 participants with HIV were female. No cross-contamination during QIAcube processing was shown when test extractions of a monoclonal T-cell line were performed alongside over 25 polyclonal samples. The study at large found these results: Expanded TRB clones identified before ART initiation dominated the repertoire across all time points, though the dominance fluctuated and decreased in many PLHIV after ART. No data were available on ART adherence, viral resistance or therapy changes, limiting inferences about post-ART repertoire changes. The samples span the years 2004 to 2017, and the ART regimens used may be less effective than current regimens. Since PBMC availability was limited, sequencing covered only the TCR beta chain, with no alpha chain pairing. Because cell numbers in pre-ART samples were limited, unsorted PBMC were profiled instead of sorted CD4+ and CD8+ T cells. HIV repertoires had narrower CDR3 length ranges than controls, and the network structure suggested an antigen-experienced repertoire that shifted only slightly toward naive after ART. Starting ART was linked to a significant rise in TRB diversity, yet even after long-term ART the diversity remained significantly lower than in transplant donor controls.

CDR1 SGDLS and CDR2 YYNGEE are derived from the germline V gene. V was cut back by 0 bases and J by 8 bases, leaving a gap of 15 bases between them. Measured from the cysteine to the phenylalanine, the CDR3 is 15 residues long. The kept DNA is CDR3 alone, 45 bases in frame from the first base. Sequencing of the TRB variable region was done with the immunoSEQ hsTCRB v3.0 assay at survey level resolution. The targeted TRB sequencing depth was about 35,000-55,000 T-cell genomes per sample. TRB libraries were pooled and sequenced on an Illumina MiSeq using a v3 150-cycle kit. The study's processing was this. Repertoire analysis was run in R within a reproducible Nextflow workflow that covered QC, data transformation and analysis. LymphoSeq2, an R package for exploring AIRR-Seq data, was used to implement custom analyses. After excluding a handful of samples that yielded fewer than 5000 total TRB sequences, some 180 HIV repertoires remained for analysis. Of the approximately 190 retained HIV repertoires, about 60 were collected before and roughly 130 after ART initiation. Repertoires were downsampled to 5000 TRB nucleotide sequences, with summary statistics averaged over 100 downsampling iterations. Only TRB sequences with CDR3 regions of at least seven amino acids were retained for analysis. Diversity was measured with a Shannon entropy-derived clonality score and the Gini coefficient. In the repertoire networks, any two of the top 5000 CDR3 amino acid sequences were linked whenever the two sequences differed by an edit distance of one. GLIPH2 predicted antigen specificity groups and MHC restriction for TRB CDR3 amino acid sequences. Known CMV, EBV, HIV or tissue antigen associations were flagged by matching CDR3 amino acid sequences against VDJdb and McPAS-TCR. Pre-ART, post-ART and control groups were compared with Wilcoxon signed-rank tests and Holm-Bonferroni correction. TCRdb carries this immuneACCESS record with in-frame sequences only. Its versions omit some clonotypes, under half of them owing to an unresolved V gene in the studies checked, with the rest unexplained. That table supplies the V and J calls and clone size; D and trimming were determined from the DNA. Across this sample there are about 29,000 clones, with 93% seen only once. About a tenth of the sample is held by the ten biggest clonotypes.

To be included, a participant needed at least one PBMC sample from before ART initiation plus at least two post-ART samples. Treatment was received in the United States of America by all participants with HIV. Cryopreserved samples of 1-10 million PBMC were thawed and washed before DNA extraction. At the time of the earliest PBMC sample, participants with HIV were aged between roughly 20 and 54 years. Per participant, PBMC samples came from 1-4 timepoints prior to ART initiation and 2-8 timepoints following ART initiation, for a median of 7 samples. Serial HIV viral load, CD4+ T-cell count, ART history and demographic data were obtained for every participant. Using a Qiagen kit on a QIAcube, genomic DNA was extracted from unsorted PBMC, with samples processed in batches of 12.

Here the sequenced sample was unsorted PBMCs, taken 6.2 years after starting antiretroviral therapy. Rearrangement joined TRBV9 to TRBJ1-3, with the D gene call left open. This TCR was recovered from a man aged 35 to 55 with HIV. The base sequence is TGTGCCAGCAGCGTAGGACCCTTAGAGGGAGACACCATATATTTT. The translation is CASSVGPLEGDTIYF.